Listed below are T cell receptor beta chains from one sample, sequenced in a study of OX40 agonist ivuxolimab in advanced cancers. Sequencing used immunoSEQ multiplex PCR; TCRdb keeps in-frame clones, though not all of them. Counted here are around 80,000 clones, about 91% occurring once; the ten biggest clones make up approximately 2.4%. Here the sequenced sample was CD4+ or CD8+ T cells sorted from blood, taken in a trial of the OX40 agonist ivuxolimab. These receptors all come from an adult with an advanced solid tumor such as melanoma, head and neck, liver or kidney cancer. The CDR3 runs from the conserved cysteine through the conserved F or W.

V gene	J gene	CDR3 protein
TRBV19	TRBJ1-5	CASSIVMGYQPQHF
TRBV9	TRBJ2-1	CASSSGLAPPWDEQFF
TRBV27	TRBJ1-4	CASSSQDAQKLFF
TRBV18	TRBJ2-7	CASSPGIAGTYEQYF
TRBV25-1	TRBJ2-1	CASRTSGFYNEQFF
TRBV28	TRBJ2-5	CASRGQGETQYF
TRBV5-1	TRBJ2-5	CASSSGSEKETQYF
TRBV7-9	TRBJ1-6	CASSSGGVYNSALHF
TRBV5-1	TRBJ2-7	CASRSWTGAGEQYF
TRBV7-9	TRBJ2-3	CASIGYPPISGRVADTQYF
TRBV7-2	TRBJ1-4	CASSLAIRDGEKLFF
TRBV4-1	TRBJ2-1	CASSQLGVSGRVNEQFF